This TCR beta chain comes out of a study of chemoradiotherapy in HPV16-positive cancers. The V end was cut by 1 base, the J end by 4 bases, with 7 bases between. CDR3 size: 13 residues. CDR1 and CDR2 from the germline V gene are SGHVS and FQNEAQ. Clones were sequenced by immunoSEQ multiplex PCR, and TCRdb holds only the in-frame ones, with some missing. The repertoire includes 4,500 to 7,000 clones, approximately 86% of them detected once, and 27% sits in the top ten. This sequence originates from a human donor with HPV-associated anogenital cancer. This material consisted of blood, taken from a patient who underwent chemoradiotherapy. The chain combines TRBV7-8 with TRBJ2-5; the D gene is possibly TRBD2 (6 bases). This chain's CDR3 is CASSLEEGETQYF. The CDR3 DNA reads as TGTGCCAGCAGCTTAGAGGAGGGAGAGACCCAGTACTTC.